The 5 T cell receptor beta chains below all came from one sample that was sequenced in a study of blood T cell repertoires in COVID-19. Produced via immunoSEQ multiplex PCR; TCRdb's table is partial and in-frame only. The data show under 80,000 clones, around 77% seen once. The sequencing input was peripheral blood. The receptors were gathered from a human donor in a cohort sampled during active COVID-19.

CDR3 nucleotide sequence: TGTGCCAGCAGTCGCCAGGCGGGATACACAGATACGCAGTATTTT. This codes for CASSRQAGYTDTQYF. The chain is built from TRBV6-2 or TRBV6-3 and TRBJ2-3, with D possibly being TRBD2 (6 bases). V was trimmed by 5 bases and J by 2 bases, leaving 14 bases between them. This CDR3 has 15 amino acids. Germline V gives CDR1 MNHEY, CDR2 SVGEGT.

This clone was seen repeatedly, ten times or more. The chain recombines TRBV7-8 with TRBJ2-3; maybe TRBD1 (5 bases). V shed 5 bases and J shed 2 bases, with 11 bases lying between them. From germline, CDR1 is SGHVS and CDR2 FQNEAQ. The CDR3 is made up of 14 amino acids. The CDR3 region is CASSLDSYTDTQYF. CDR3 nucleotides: TGTGCCAGCAGCCTCGACAGCTACACAGATACGCAGTATTTT.

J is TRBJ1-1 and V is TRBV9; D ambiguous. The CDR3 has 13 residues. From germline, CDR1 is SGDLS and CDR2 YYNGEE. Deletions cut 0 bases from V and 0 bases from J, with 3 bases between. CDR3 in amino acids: CASSVAVNTEAFF. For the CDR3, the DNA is TGTGCCAGCAGCGTAGCAGTGAACACTGAAGCTTTCTTT.

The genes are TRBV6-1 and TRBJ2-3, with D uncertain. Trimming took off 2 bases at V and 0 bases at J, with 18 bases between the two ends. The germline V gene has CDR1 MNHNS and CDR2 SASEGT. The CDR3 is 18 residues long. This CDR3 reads CASSESPPGGTSTDTQYF. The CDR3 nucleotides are TGTGCCAGCAGTGAATCCCCCCCTGGCGGAACTAGCACAGATACGCAGTATTTT.

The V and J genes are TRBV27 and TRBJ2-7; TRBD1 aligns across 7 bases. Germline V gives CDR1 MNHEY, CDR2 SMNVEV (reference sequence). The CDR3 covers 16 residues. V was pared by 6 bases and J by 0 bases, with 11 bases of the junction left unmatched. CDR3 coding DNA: TGTGCCAGCAGAATACAGGGGACGAGCCCCTCCTACGAGCAGTACTTC. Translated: CASRIQGTSPSYEQYF.